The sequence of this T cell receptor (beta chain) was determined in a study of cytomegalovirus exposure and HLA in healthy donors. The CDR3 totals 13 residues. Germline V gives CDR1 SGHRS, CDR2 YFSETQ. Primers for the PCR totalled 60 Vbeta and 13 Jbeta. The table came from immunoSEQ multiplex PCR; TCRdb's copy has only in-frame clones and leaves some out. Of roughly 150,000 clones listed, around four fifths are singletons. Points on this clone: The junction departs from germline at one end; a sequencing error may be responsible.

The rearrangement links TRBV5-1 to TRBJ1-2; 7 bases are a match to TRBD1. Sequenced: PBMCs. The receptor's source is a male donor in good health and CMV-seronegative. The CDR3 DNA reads TGCGCCAGCAGCCTGACAGGGCTCTATGTCTACACCTTC. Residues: CASSLTGLYVYTF.